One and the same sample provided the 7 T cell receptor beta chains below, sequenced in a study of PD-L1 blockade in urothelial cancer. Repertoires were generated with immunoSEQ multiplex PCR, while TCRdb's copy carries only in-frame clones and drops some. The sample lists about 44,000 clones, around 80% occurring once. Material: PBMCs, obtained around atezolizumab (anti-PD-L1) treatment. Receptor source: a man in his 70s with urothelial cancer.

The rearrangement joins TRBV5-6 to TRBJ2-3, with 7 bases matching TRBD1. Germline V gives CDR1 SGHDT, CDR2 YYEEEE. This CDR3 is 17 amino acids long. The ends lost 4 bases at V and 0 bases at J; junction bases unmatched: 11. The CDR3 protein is CASSQTGTAVSTDTQYF. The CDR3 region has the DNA TGTGCCAGCAGCCAAACCGGGACAGCAGTTAGCACAGATACGCAGTATTTT.

In DNA form, the CDR3 reads TGTGCCAGCAGCCCTAGGACTGGAGGGAACACCGGGGAGCTGTTTTTT. Encoded protein: CASSPRTGGNTGELFF. The chain employs TRBV5-8 and TRBJ2-2; D perhaps matches TRBD2 (5 bases). Germline CDR1 and CDR2: SGHTS and YDEGEE. The CDR3 is made up of 16 amino acids. V was trimmed by 4 bases and J by 1 base, leaving 14 bases between them.

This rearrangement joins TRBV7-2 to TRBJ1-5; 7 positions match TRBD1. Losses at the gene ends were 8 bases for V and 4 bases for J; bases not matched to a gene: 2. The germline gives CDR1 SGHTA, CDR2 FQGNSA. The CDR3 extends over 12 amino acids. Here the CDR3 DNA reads TGTGCCAGCCAGGGGGGAAATCAGCCCCAGCATTTT. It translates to CASQGGNQPQHF.

The CDR3 sequence: CASSSLGQTYEQYF. CDR3 DNA sequence: TGTGCCAGCAGTTCCCTTGGACAGACCTACGAGCAGTACTTC. The rearrangement uses TRBV6-5 and TRBJ2-7; D might be TRBD1 (6 bases). Trimming stripped 4 bases from V and 2 bases from J, with 12 bases between. The CDR3 is made up of 14 amino acids. Germline CDR1 reads MNHEY; CDR2 reads SVGAGI.

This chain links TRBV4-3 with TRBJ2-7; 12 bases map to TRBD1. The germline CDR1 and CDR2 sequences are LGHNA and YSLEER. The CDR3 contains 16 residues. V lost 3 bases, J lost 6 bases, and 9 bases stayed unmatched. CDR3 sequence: CASSHPTGTGGVEQYF. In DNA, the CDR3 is TGCGCCAGCAGCCATCCCACCGGGACAGGGGGCGTCGAGCAGTACTTC.

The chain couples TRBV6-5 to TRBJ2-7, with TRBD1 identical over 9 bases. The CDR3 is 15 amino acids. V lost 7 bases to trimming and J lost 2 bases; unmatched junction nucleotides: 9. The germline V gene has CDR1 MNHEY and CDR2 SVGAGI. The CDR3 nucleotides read TGTGCCAGCACCCCGATGAGACAGGGGGCCTACGAGCAGTACTTC. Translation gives CASTPMRQGAYEQYF.

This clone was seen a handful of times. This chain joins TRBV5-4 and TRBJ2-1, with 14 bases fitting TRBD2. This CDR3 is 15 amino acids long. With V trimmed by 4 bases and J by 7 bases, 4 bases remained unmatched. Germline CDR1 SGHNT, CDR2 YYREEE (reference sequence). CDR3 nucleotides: TGTGCCAGCAGCCCGGGGACTAGCGGGAGAAATGAGCAGTTCTTC. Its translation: CASSPGTSGRNEQFF.